This paragraph reports one T cell receptor (beta chain). Membership in each cohort depended on participant-reported clinical history. This CDR3 has 17 residues. The V and J ends lost 3 bases and 2 bases, in that order; junction bases with no gene match: 13. Germline-derived CDR1 and CDR2 are MDHEN and SYDVKM. The data are from a study of blood T cell repertoires in COVID-19. Study information: Samples came from the United States, Italy and Spain, spanning acute and convalescent COVID-19. The cDNA or gDNA used as material had been derived from T cells, B-cell-depleted T cells, or PBMCs.

TCRdb's table, derived via immunoSEQ multiplex PCR, lists solely in-frame clones and lacks some. In the table there are about 310,000 clones, around 90% of which are singletons. The chain combines TRBV28 with TRBJ2-7, with 7 bases fitting TRBD1. The TCR originated in a woman under 30 with acute COVID-19. Material: PBMCs or T cells enriched from blood (not recorded which). CDR3: CASSLGAWTGNPYEQYF. The CDR3 region has the DNA TGTGCCAGCAGTTTGGGAGCCTGGACAGGTAACCCCTACGAGCAGTACTTC. Together with reference TRBV28 and TRBJ2-7, the CDR3 gives the full variable domain: DVKVTQSSRYLVKRTGEKVFLECVQDMDHENMFWYRQDPGLGLRLIYFSYDVKMKEKGDIPEGYSVSREKKERFSLILESASTNQTSMYLCASSLGAWTGNPYEQYFGPGTRLTVT.